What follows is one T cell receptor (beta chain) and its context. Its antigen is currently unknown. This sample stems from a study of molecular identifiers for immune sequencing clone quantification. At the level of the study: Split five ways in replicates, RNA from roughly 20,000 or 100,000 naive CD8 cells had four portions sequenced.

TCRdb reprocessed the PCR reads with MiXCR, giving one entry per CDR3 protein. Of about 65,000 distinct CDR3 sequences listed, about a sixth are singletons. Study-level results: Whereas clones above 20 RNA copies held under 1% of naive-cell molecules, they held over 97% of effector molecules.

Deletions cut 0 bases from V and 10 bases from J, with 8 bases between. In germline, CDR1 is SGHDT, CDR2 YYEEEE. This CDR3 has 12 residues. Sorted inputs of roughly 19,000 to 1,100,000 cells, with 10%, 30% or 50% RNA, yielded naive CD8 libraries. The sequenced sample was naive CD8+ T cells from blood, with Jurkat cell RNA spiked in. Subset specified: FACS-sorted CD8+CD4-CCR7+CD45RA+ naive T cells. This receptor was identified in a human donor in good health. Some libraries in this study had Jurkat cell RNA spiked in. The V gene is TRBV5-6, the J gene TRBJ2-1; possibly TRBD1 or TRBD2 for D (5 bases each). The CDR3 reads CASSLGGGEQFF. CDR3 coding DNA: TGTGCCAGCAGCTTGGGGGGCGGGGAGCAGTTCTTC. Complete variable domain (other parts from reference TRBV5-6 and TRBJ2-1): DAGVTQSPTHLIKTRGQQVTLRCSPKSGHDTVSWYQQALGQGPQFIFQYYEEEERQRGNFPDRFSGHQFPNYSSELNVNALLLGDSALYLCASSLGGGEQFFGPGTRLTVL.